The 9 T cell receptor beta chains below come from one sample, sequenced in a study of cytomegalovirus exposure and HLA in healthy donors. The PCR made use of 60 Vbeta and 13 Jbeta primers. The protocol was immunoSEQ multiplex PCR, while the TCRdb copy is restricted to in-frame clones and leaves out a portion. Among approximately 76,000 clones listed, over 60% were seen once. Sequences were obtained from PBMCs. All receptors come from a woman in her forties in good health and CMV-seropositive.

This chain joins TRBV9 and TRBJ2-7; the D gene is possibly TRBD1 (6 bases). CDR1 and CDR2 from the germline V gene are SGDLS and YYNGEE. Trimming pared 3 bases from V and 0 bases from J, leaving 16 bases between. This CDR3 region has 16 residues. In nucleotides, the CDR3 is TGTGCCAGCAGCGGTGGGGGCAGGGGAGACTCCTACGAGCAGTACTTC. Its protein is CASSGGGRGDSYEQYF.

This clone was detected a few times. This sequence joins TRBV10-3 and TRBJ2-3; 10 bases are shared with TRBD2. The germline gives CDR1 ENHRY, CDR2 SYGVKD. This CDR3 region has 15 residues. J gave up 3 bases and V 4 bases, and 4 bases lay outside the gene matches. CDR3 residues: CAISGVSGRTDTQYF. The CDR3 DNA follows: TGTGCCATCAGTGGGGTTAGCGGGAGGACAGATACGCAGTATTTT.

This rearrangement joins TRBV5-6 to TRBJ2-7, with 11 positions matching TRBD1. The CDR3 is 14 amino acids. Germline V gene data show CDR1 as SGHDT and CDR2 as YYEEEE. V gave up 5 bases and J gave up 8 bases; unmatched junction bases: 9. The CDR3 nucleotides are TGTGCCAGCAGACAAACCGGGACAGGGGGTAAGCAGTACTTC. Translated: CASRQTGTGGKQYF.

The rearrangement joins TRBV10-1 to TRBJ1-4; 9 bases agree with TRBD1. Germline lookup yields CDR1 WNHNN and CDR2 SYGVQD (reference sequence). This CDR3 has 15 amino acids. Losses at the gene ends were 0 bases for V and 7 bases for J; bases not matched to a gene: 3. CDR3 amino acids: CASSESVTGGEKLFF. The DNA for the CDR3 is TGCGCCAGCAGTGAGTCGGTGACAGGGGGTGAAAAACTGTTTTTT.

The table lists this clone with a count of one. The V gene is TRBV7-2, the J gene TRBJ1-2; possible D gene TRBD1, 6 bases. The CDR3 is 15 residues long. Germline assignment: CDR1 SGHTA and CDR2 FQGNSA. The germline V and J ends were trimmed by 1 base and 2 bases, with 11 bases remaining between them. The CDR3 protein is CASSLVPTGNYGYTF. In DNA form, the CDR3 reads TGTGCCAGCAGCTTAGTCCCAACAGGGAACTATGGCTACACCTTC.

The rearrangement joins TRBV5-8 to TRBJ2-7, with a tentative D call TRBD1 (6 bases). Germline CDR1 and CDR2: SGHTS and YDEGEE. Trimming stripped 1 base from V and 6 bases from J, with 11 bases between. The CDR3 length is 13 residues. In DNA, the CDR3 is TGTGCCAGCAGCTTGAACAGGGTAGGCGAGCAGTACTTC. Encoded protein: CASSLNRVGEQYF.

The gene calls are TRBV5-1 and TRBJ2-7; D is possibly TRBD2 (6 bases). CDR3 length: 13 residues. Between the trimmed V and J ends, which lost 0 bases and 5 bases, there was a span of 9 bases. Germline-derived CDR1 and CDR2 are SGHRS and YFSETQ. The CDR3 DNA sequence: TGCGCCAGCAGCTTGGGGGGGGTCGACGAGCAGTACTTC. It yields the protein CASSLGGVDEQYF.

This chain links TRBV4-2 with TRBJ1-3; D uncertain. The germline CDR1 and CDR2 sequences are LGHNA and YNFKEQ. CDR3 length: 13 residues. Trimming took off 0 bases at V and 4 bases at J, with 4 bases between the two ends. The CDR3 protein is CASSQDVGNTIYF. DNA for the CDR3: TGTGCCAGCAGCCAAGACGTAGGAAACACCATATATTTT.

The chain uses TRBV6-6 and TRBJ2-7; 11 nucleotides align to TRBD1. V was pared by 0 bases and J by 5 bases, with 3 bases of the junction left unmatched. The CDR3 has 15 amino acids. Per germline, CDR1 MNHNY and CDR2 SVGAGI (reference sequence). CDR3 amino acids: CASSYSGQGGDEQYF. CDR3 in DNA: TGTGCCAGCAGTTACTCGGGACAGGGGGGCGACGAGCAGTACTTC.